This T cell receptor (beta chain) was found in a study of cytomegalovirus exposure and HLA in healthy donors. Study-level points and caveats: Solely CMV serostatus was available to characterize immune exposure. The study designated 160 or so TCR beta chains cytomegalovirus-associated. TCR beta chains associated with HLA were, in a later analysis, more clonally expanded than equally common others.

Notes on this clone: The antigen is not known.

PCR involved 60 Vbeta and 13 Jbeta primers. Per the study methods: The count from a later analysis was 79 million or so unique TCR beta chains, about 10 million of them shared. The table came from immunoSEQ multiplex PCR; TCRdb's copy has only in-frame clones and leaves some out. V and J calls and clone size come straight from that table; D and trimming were deduced from the DNA. The table has some 140,000 clones, around 84% seen once. Germline CDR1 reads SGHRS; CDR2 reads YFSETQ. Trimming took 0 bases from V and 6 from J, leaving 7 bases between them. The CDR3 has 13 residues. The receptor's source is a woman aged 40 to 55 in good health and CMV-seropositive. The chain uses TRBV5-1 and TRBJ2-1; D not resolved. The specimen was PBMCs. CDR3 DNA sequence: TGCGCCAGCAGCTTGGGACTTCCCAATGAGCAGTTCTTC. As protein: CASSLGLPNEQFF.